Listed below are T cell receptor beta chains from one sample, sequenced in a study of cytomegalovirus exposure and HLA in healthy donors. TCRdb's copy holds only in-frame clones and misses some; the assay was immunoSEQ multiplex PCR. Of around 140,000 clones in the sample, 80% were seen once. Sequenced material: PBMCs. The source of these receptors is a man aged 35 to 55 in good health and CMV-seronegative. Both conserved end residues are part of each CDR3. Fields, in order: D gene, V gene, J gene, clone size, CDR3 protein, CDR3 DNA. D genes are given only for firm matches. Only some rows state a clone size, as once, few, many or a class for expanded clones.

D: TRBD1; V: TRBV7-6; J: TRBJ1-1; size: NA; CDR3: CASSPGQRPDLAFF; DNA: TGTGCCAGCAGCCCGGGACAGAGGCCCGATTTGGCTTTCTTT
D: TRBD1; V: TRBV29-1; J: TRBJ1-1; size: NA; CDR3: CSANRGRNTEAFF; DNA: TGCAGCGCCAACAGGGGGCGTAACACTGAAGCTTTCTTT
D: NA; V: TRBV5-8; J: TRBJ2-3; size: NA; CDR3: CASSLRSPADTQYF; DNA: TGTGCCAGCAGCTTGCGGTCTCCGGCAGATACGCAGTATTTT
D: TRBD1; V: TRBV5-4; J: TRBJ1-5; size: few; CDR3: CASSPGQGSNQPQHF; DNA: TGTGCCAGCAGCCCTGGACAGGGCAGCAATCAGCCCCAGCATTTT
D: NA; V: TRBV10-2; J: TRBJ1-1; size: NA; CDR3: CASSATENTEAFF; DNA: TGCGCCAGCAGTGCGACAGAGAACACTGAAGCTTTCTTT
D: NA; V: TRBV4-3; J: TRBJ2-7; size: NA; CDR3: CASSQDRSYEQYF; DNA: TGCGCCAGCAGCCAAGATCGGAGTTACGAGCAGTACTTC
D: TRBD1; V: TRBV2; J: TRBJ1-3; size: NA; CDR3: CASNGQGASGNTIYF; DNA: TGTGCCAGCAATGGACAGGGGGCCTCTGGAAACACCATATATTTT
D: TRBD1; V: TRBV6-5; J: TRBJ2-2; size: NA; CDR3: CASSYGQVLNTGELFF; DNA: TGTGCCAGCAGTTATGGACAGGTCCTCAACACCGGGGAGCTGTTTTTT
D: TRBD1; V: TRBV27; J: TRBJ2-7; size: NA; CDR3: CASSLGTGAWEQYF; DNA: TGTGCCAGCAGTCTCGGGACAGGGGCATGGGAGCAGTACTTC
D: TRBD1; V: TRBV4-3; J: TRBJ1-2; size: once; CDR3: CASSPGTGYHGYTF; DNA: TGCGCCAGCAGCCCCGGGACAGGGTACCATGGCTACACCTTC
D: NA; V: TRBV19; J: TRBJ1-6; size: NA; CDR3: CASSIAPGLRRHSPLHF; DNA: TGTGCCAGTAGTATAGCCCCGGGACTCCGGCGGCATTCACCCCTCCACTTT
D: TRBD2; V: TRBV9; J: TRBJ2-5; size: NA; CDR3: CASSVSSGGAPNAAAQYF; DNA: TGTGCCAGCAGCGTGAGCAGCGGGGGGGCTCCCAACGCCGCAGCCCAGTACTTC
D: NA; V: TRBV10-1; J: TRBJ2-7; size: NA; CDR3: CASSLANSYEQYF; DNA: TGCGCCAGCTCCTTAGCAAACTCCTACGAGCAGTACTTC
D: NA; V: TRBV2; J: TRBJ1-4; size: few; CDR3: CASSAQAGEKLFF; DNA: TGTGCCAGCAGTGCACAGGCGGGAGAAAAACTGTTTTTT
D: TRBD1; V: TRBV11-2; J: TRBJ2-6; size: NA; CDR3: CASSPGTVKANVLTF; DNA: TGTGCCAGCAGCCCCGGGACAGTTAAGGCCAACGTCCTGACTTTC
D: TRBD1; V: TRBV6-1; J: TRBJ1-1; size: few; CDR3: CASSDGQGIGAFF; DNA: TGTGCCAGCAGTGACGGACAGGGGATAGGGGCTTTCTTT
D: NA; V: TRBV4-3; J: TRBJ1-1; size: few; CDR3: CASSQEQGNTEAFF; DNA: TGCGCCAGCAGCCAAGAACAGGGTAACACTGAAGCTTTCTTT
D: NA; V: TRBV6-6; J: TRBJ1-1; size: few; CDR3: CASSYRGDTEAFF; DNA: TGTGCCAGCAGTTACCGCGGGGACACTGAAGCTTTCTTT
D: TRBD1; V: TRBV29-1; J: TRBJ2-5; size: NA; CDR3: CSVELTGGLRETQYF; DNA: TGCAGCGTTGAACTGACAGGGGGCCTTCGGGAGACCCAGTACTTC
D: TRBD1; V: TRBV7-6; J: TRBJ2-7; size: NA; CDR3: CASSLGTGGYDEQYF; DNA: TGTGCCAGCAGCTTAGGGACAGGGGGCTACGACGAGCAGTACTTC
D: TRBD1; V: TRBV7-6; J: TRBJ2-7; size: NA; CDR3: CASRPTGTGVHEQYF; DNA: TGTGCCAGCAGACCGACCGGGACAGGGGTCCACGAGCAGTACTTC
D: TRBD1; V: TRBV7-2; J: TRBJ1-3; size: NA; CDR3: CASSLSTGTSGNTIYF; DNA: TGTGCCAGCAGCCTCTCGACAGGGACCTCTGGAAACACCATATATTTT